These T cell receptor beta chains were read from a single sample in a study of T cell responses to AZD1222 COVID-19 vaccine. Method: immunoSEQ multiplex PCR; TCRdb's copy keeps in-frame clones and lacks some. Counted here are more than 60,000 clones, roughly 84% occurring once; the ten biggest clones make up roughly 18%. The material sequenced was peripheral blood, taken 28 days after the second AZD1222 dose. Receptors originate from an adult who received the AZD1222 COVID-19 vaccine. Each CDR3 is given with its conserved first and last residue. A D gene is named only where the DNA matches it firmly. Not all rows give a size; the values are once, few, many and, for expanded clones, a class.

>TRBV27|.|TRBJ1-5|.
TGTGCCAGCAGTTTATCTTGGGTTGGCAATCAGCCCCAGCATTTT
CASSLSWVGNQPQHF
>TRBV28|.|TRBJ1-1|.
TGTGCCAGCAGTTTGTGGGGGAACACTGAAGCTTTCTTT
CASSLWGNTEAFF
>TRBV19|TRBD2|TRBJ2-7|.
TGTGCCAGTAGTATTGAGTGGGGGGGATTTTACGAGCAGTACTTC
CASSIEWGGFYEQYF
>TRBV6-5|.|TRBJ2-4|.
TGTGCCAGCAGTTACTCAGGGGGGGCGGGCAAAAACATTCAGTACTTC
CASSYSGGAGKNIQYF
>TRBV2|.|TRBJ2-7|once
TGTGCCAGCAGTGTATTGGCCTACGAGCAGTACTTC
CASSVLAYEQYF
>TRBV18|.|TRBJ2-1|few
TGTGCCAGCTCACCAACCACAGGGAACAACAATGAGCAGTTCTTC
CASSPTTGNNNEQFF
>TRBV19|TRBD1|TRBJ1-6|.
TGTGCCAGTAGTATCGGACAGGGGTATTCACCCCTCCACTTT
CASSIGQGYSPLHF
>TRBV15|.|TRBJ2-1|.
TGTGCCACCAGCAGAGAGGGGAGACTCGGATACGAGCAGTTCTTC
CATSREGRLGYEQFF
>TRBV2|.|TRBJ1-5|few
TGTGCCAGCCTTGCCAGACCCAATCAGCCCCAGCATTTT
CASLARPNQPQHF
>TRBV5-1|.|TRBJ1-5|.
TGCGCCAGCAGCCGGGACAACAGTCCAAATCAGCCCCAGCATTTT
CASSRDNSPNQPQHF
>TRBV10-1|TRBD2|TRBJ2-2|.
TGCGCCACCGGGACTAGCGGAAACACCGGGGAGCTGTTTTTT
CATGTSGNTGELFF
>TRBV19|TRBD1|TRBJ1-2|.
TGTGCCAGTCAGGGGGCCAGGGGCTATGGCTACACCTTC
CASQGARGYGYTF
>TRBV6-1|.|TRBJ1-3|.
TGTGCCAGCAGTGTATCCACCCCGGGCTCTGGAAACACCATATATTTT
CASSVSTPGSGNTIYF
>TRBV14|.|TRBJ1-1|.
TGTGCCAGCAGCCTCAATCAGCCGAAGAACACTGAAGCTTTCTTT
CASSLNQPKNTEAFF
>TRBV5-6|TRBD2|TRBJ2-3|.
TGTGCCAGCAGGCGGGGGGCAGATACGCAGTATTTT
CASRRGADTQYF
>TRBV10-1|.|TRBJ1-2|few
TGCGCCAGCTTACCCCATGGCTACACCTTC
CASLPHGYTF
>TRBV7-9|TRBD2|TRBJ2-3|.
TGTGCCAGCAGCTCCGGACTAGCGGGGGACACAGATACGCAGTATTTT
CASSSGLAGDTDTQYF
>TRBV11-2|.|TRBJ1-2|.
TGTGCCACCGCGGCAGGCCGAGCGGGCTACACCTTC
CATAAGRAGYTF
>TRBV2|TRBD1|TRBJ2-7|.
TGTGCCAGCAGGGACCACCGGGACAGGATCTACGAGCAGTACTTC
CASRDHRDRIYEQYF
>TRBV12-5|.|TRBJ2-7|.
TGTGCTAGTGGTCGGAACTACGAGCAGTACTTC
CASGRNYEQYF
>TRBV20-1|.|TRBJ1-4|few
TGCAGTGCGCCCAGGGTTGGAAAACTGTTTTTT
CSAPRVGKLFF
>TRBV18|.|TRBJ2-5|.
TGTGCCAGCTCACTCTCAGGGGCGAAAGGGACCCAGTACTTC
CASSLSGAKGTQYF
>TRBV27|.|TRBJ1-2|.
TGTGCCAGCAGTTTCCTCGGCAGGAGTAACTATGGCTACACCTTC
CASSFLGRSNYGYTF
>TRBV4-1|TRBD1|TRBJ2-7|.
TGCGCCAGCAGCCAAGGGACAGGATACTACGAGCAGTACTTC
CASSQGTGYYEQYF